This TCR beta chain was observed in a study of cytomegalovirus exposure and HLA in healthy donors. The PCR used 60 Vbeta and 13 Jbeta primers. Some clones are missing from TCRdb's copy, which holds only in-frame ones; the method was immunoSEQ multiplex PCR. The sample has fewer than 200,000 clones; 80% are singletons. Looked up from germline, CDR1 is LGHNA and CDR2 is YNFKEQ. The CDR3 is 17 residues long. V was shortened by 0 bases and J by 1 base, with 16 bases between the two germline ends. V gene TRBV4-2 combines with J gene TRBJ2-7; unclear D gene. This receptor was identified in a man in his late teens or twenties in good health and CMV-seropositive. The sample taken for sequencing was PBMCs. Written as DNA, the CDR3 is TGTGCCAGCAGCCAAGATGTATGGGCAGCCATATCCTACGAGCAGTACTTC. It specifies CASSQDVWAAISYEQYF.